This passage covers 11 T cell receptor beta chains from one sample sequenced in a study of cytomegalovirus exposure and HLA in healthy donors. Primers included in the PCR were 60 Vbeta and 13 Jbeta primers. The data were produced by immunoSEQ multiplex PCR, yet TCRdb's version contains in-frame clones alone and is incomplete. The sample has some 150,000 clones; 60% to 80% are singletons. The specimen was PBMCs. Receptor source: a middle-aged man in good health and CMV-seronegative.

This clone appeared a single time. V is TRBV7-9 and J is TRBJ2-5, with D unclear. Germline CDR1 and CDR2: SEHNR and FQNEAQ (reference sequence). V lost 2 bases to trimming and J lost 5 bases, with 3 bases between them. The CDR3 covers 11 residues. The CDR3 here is CASSLLETQYF. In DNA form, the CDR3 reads TGTGCCAGCAGCTTACTTGAGACCCAGTACTTC.

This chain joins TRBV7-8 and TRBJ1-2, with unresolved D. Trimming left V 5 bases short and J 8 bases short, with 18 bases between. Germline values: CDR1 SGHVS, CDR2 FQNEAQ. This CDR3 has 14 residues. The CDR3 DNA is TGTGCCAGCAGCCCCTCAGAGAGGGCAAGAGGCTACACCTTC. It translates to CASSPSERARGYTF.

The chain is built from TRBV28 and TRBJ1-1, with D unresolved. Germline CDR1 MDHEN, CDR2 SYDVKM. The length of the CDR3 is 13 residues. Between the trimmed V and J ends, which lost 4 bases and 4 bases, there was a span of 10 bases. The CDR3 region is CASSSPFRTEAFF. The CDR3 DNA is TGTGCCAGCAGTTCCCCGTTTCGCACTGAAGCTTTCTTT.

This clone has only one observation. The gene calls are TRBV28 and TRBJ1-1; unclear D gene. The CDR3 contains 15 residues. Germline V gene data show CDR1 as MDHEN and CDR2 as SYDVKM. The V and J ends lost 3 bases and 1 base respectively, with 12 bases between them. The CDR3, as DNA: TGTGCCAGCAGTTTCGTCTCGGGGTGGAACACTGAAGCTTTCTTT. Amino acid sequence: CASSFVSGWNTEAFF.

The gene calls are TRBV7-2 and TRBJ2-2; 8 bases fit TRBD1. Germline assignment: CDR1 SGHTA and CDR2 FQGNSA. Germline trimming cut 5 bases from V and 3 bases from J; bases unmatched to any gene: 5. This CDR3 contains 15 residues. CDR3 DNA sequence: TGTGCCAGCAGCGCAGGGGGCGGATACACCGGGGAGCTGTTTTTT. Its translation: CASSAGGGYTGELFF.

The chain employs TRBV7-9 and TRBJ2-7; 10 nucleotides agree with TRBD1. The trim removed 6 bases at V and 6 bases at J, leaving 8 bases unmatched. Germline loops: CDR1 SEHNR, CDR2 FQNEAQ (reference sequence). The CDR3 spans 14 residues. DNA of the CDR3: TGTGCCAGCAGTCCCCGGGGGGACAGGGGCGAGCAGTACTTC. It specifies CASSPRGDRGEQYF.

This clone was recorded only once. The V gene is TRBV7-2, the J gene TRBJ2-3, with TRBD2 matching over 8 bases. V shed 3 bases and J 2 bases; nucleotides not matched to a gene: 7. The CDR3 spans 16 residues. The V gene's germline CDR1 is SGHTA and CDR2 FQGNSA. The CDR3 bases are TGTGCCAGCAGCTTGGGGGGCGGGGGGCCCACAGATACGCAGTATTTT. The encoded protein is CASSLGGGGPTDTQYF.

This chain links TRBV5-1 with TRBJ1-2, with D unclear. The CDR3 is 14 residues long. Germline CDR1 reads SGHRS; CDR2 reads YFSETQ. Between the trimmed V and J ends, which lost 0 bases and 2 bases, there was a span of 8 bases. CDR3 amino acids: CASSLEAQNYGYTF. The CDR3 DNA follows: TGCGCCAGCAGCTTGGAAGCGCAGAACTATGGCTACACCTTC.

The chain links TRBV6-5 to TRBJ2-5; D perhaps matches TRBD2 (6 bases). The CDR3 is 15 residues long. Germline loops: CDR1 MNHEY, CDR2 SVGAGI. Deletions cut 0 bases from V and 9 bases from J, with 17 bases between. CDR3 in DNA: TGTGCCAGCAGTTACTCGGGTCAGGGCGGAGGGGCCCAGTACTTC. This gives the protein CASSYSGQGGGAQYF.

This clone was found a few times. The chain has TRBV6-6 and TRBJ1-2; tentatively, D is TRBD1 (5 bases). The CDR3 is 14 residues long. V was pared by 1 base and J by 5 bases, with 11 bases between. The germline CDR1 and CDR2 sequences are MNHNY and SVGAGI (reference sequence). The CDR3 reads CASSYLQADYGYTF. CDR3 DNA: TGTGCCAGCAGTTACTTACAGGCCGATTATGGCTACACCTTC.

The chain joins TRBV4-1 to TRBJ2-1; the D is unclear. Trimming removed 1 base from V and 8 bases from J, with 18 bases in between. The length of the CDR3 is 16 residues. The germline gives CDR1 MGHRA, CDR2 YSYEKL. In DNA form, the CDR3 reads TGCGCCAGCAGCCAAGGATCTCTTACCTTCCGGGATGAGCAGTTCTTC. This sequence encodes CASSQGSLTFRDEQFF.